The 32 T cell receptor beta chains below come from one sample, sequenced in a study of response to subunit inactivated influenza vaccine. TCRdb ran MiXCR on the RT-PCR reads and lists one entry per CDR3 protein. The sample shows more than 600,000 distinct CDR3 sequences, about 18% of them seen only once. The sequencing here drew on PBMCs from blood, taken 5 days after vaccination. These receptors were taken from a man in his fifties who received an inactivated influenza vaccine.

The table lists this clonotype with many counts. This sequence joins TRBV20-1 and TRBJ2-7; 7 nucleotides line up with TRBD1. Germline V gene lookup returns CDR1 DFQATT and CDR2 SNEGSKA (reference sequence). The CDR3 is 14 amino acids. The ends lost 1 base at V and 2 bases at J; junction bases unmatched: 5. The CDR3 region has the DNA TGCAGTGCTAGAGTCGGTCAGGGGGCCTACGAGCAGTACTTC. This codes for CSARVGQGAYEQYF.

This clonotype was recorded many times. The rearrangement links TRBV28 to TRBJ2-1; 12 nucleotides agree with TRBD2. The CDR3 runs 14 residues. V shed 3 bases and J 14 bases; nucleotides not matched to a gene: 8. Per the germline V gene, CDR1 is MDHEN and CDR2 is SYDVKM. The CDR3, as DNA: TGTGCCAGCAGTTTCAACCGACTAGCGGGGGTAGAGTTCTTC. This gives the protein CASSFNRLAGVEFF.

The count of this clonotype is one. The chain carries TRBV5-1 and TRBJ2-7, with 9 nucleotides matching TRBD1. The CDR3 contains 18 residues. V trimming: 1 base; J trimming: 8 bases; junction bases outside the gene matches: 19. Looked up from germline, CDR1 is SGHRS and CDR2 is YFSETQ. In DNA, the CDR3 is TGCGCCAGCAGCTTGTACGCGACAGGGGGATCTGAATCTTCGCAGCAGTACTTC. It codes for CASSLYATGGSESSQQYF. The full variable domain, rest sourced from reference TRBV5-1 and TRBJ2-7, is KAGVTQTPRYLIKTRGQQVTLSCSPISGHRSVSWYQQTPGQGLQFLFEYFSETQRNKGNFPGRFSGRQFSNSRSEMNVSTLELGDSALYLCASSLYATGGSESSQQYFGPGTRLTVT.

There are a few counts of this clonotype. This chain uses TRBV28 with TRBJ2-4, with TRBD1 as a possible D gene (6 bases). V lost 8 bases and J lost 8, with 13 bases in between. Germline assignment: CDR1 MDHEN and CDR2 SYDVKM. The CDR3 sequence is 12 residues long. The CDR3: CASGDNLDIQYF. The CDR3 nucleotides are TGTGCCAGCGGGGACAATTTGGACATTCAGTACTTC.

This clonotype occurred a few times. DNA for the CDR3: TGTGCCATCAGTGAGCGGCTAGGGAATGAGCAGTTCTTC. Amino acids: CAISERLGNEQFF. This chain joins TRBV10-3 and TRBJ2-1; D remains ambiguous. Per germline, CDR1 ENHRY and CDR2 SYGVKD. V was cut by 2 bases and J by 7 bases, with 9 bases left in between. The CDR3 length is 13 residues.

The V and J genes are TRBV4-2 and TRBJ1-5, with 7 bases matching TRBD1. Germline lookup yields CDR1 LGHNA and CDR2 YNFKEQ. J gave up 0 bases and V 1 base, and 0 bases lay outside the gene matches. The CDR3 covers 15 residues. The CDR3 spells CASSQGDSSNQPQHF. Here the CDR3 DNA reads TGTGCCAGCAGCCAAGGGGACAGTAGCAATCAGCCCCAGCATTTT.

The rearrangement uses TRBV20-1 and TRBJ2-3; 7 nucleotides match TRBD2. Looked up from germline, CDR1 is DFQATT and CDR2 is SNEGSKA (reference sequence). The CDR3 runs 14 residues. V shed 4 bases, J shed 4 bases, and the junction held 8 bases outside the gene matches. Written as DNA, the CDR3 is TGCAGTGCTACCTTAATCGGGGGGTCAGATACGCAGTATTTT. It encodes CSATLIGGSDTQYF.

In its sample, this clonotype was seen many times. The rearrangement joins TRBV20-1 to TRBJ2-3; no clear D. The CDR3 covers 12 residues. Trimming removed 1 base at V and 6 bases at J, with 8 bases between. From germline, CDR1 is DFQATT and CDR2 SNEGSKA (reference sequence). CDR3 residues: CSARVLGDTQYF. Here the CDR3 DNA reads TGCAGTGCTAGAGTTCTGGGCGATACGCAGTATTTT.

There are a few counts of this clonotype. The V gene is TRBV29-1, the J gene TRBJ2-5, with 13 bases matching TRBD2. Germline CDR1 is SQVTM and CDR2 is ANQGSEA. J gave up 1 base and V 7 bases, and 9 bases lay outside the gene matches. The CDR3 totals 16 residues. DNA for the CDR3: TGCAGCGGGCGGACTAGCGGGGGCCGAACCCAAGAGACCCAGTACTTC. This gives the protein CSGRTSGGRTQETQYF. The full variable domain, completed using reference TRBV29-1 and TRBJ2-5, is SAVISQKPSRDICQRGTSLTIQCQVDSQVTMMFWYRQQPGQSLTLIATANQGSEATYESGFVIDKFPISRPNLTFSTLTVSNMSPEDSSIYLCSGRTSGGRTQETQYFGPGTRLLVL.

This clonotype has at least ten counts. This sequence joins TRBV12-3 or TRBV12-4 and TRBJ1-5; D not resolved. The CDR3 spans 14 residues. Between the trimmed V and J ends, which lost 3 bases and 0 bases, there was a span of 6 bases. DNA of the CDR3: TGTGCCAGCAGTTTCCTGGGTAGCAATCAGCCCCAGCATTTT. Translated: CASSFLGSNQPQHF.

This sequence joins TRBV20-1 and TRBJ2-1; the D gene is possibly TRBD2 (6 bases). Trimming shortened V by 7 bases and J by 5 bases, and 12 bases separated the two germline ends. This CDR3 region has 12 residues. Per germline, CDR1 DFQATT and CDR2 SNEGSKA (reference sequence). CDR3: CSGRRVNNEQFF. For the CDR3, the DNA is TGCAGTGGGCGGAGGGTTAACAATGAGCAGTTCTTC.

This clonotype came up a few times. This chain uses TRBV9 with TRBJ2-1, with no clear D. Looked up from germline, CDR1 is SGDLS and CDR2 is YYNGEE. The CDR3 is 14 residues long. The germline V and J ends were trimmed by 4 bases and 5 bases, with 13 bases remaining between them. In DNA, the CDR3 is TGTGCCAGCAGCCCCACCGACTGGAACAATGAGCAGTTCTTC. Translating it yields CASSPTDWNNEQFF.

The chain combines TRBV5-1 with TRBJ2-3, with TRBD1 matching over 7 bases. The CDR3 loop spans 15 amino acids. Germline V CDR1 and CDR2: SGHRS, YFSETQ. Unmatched junction bases numbered 6, after V lost 4 bases and J lost 1 base. The CDR3 is CASSQTTGRTDTQYF. CDR3 coding DNA: TGCGCCAGCAGCCAGACGACAGGGCGCACAGATACGCAGTATTTT.

This clonotype was seen a handful of times. This CDR3 reads CASTASGSIGTGELFF. The CDR3 DNA reads TGTGCCAGCACGGCTAGCGGGAGCATCGGCACCGGGGAGCTGTTTTTT. The chain recombines TRBV6-1 with TRBJ2-2; 10 bases are a match to TRBD2. CDR1 is MNHNS and CDR2 is SASEGT in the germline V gene. Germline trimming cut 7 bases from V and 4 bases from J; bases unmatched to any gene: 9. The CDR3 totals 16 residues.

This chain links TRBV10-2 with TRBJ2-5, with D perhaps matching TRBD2 (6 bases). CDR1 is WSHSY, CDR2 SAAADI, per germline. The CDR3 consists of 17 residues. V gave up 6 bases and J gave up 1 base, with 21 bases separating them. The DNA for the CDR3 is TGCGCCAGCAGGTCCCCTCCTTGGCGGGAACGCCAAGAGACCCAGTACTTC. Protein: CASRSPPWRERQETQYF.

This chain uses TRBV18 with TRBJ2-3; the match to TRBD2 covers 12 bases. Per the germline V gene, CDR1 is KGHSH and CDR2 is LQKENI. V gave up 5 bases and J gave up 3 bases; unmatched junction bases: 9. The CDR3 covers 17 residues. CDR3 nucleotide sequence: TGTGCCAGCTCATCGCCTTTGACTAGCGGGAGAACAGATACGCAGTATTTT. This encodes CASSSPLTSGRTDTQYF.

The rearrangement uses TRBV20-1 and TRBJ2-3; TRBD2 matches 9 bases. The J segment lost 1 base and the V segment lost 5 bases, leaving 7 bases of the junction unmatched. CDR1 is DFQATT, CDR2 SNEGSKA, per germline (reference sequence). The CDR3 has 15 amino acids. DNA for the CDR3: TGCAGTGCTGGAAGCGGGGGGACGCGCACAGATACGCAGTATTTT. Amino acids: CSAGSGGTRTDTQYF.

This clonotype occurred a few times. The chain carries TRBV12-3 or TRBV12-4 and TRBJ1-2; D is undetermined. The length of the CDR3 is 15 residues. V gave up 6 bases and J gave up 4 bases, with 18 bases separating them. In nucleotides, the CDR3 is TGTGCCAGCAGCCGCCGGGGATCGGGTACCTATGGCTACACCTTC. It is translated as CASSRRGSGTYGYTF.

This clonotype was seen only a few times. The V call is TRBV12-3 or TRBV12-4, the J call TRBJ2-4; D is possibly TRBD1 (6 bases). The V and J ends lost 2 bases and 6 bases respectively, with 11 bases between them. CDR3 length: 14 amino acids. DNA of the CDR3: TGTGCCAGCAGTTTACCAGGGGACATAAACATTCAGTACTTC. Translated: CASSLPGDINIQYF.

The chain has TRBV29-1 and TRBJ2-7, with D perhaps matching TRBD1 (5 bases). CDR1 and CDR2 (germline): SQVTM, ANQGSEA. Trimming left V 7 bases short and J 5 bases short, with 12 bases between. CDR3 size: 11 residues. In DNA, the CDR3 is TGCAGCGGGCAGGGATTCAACGAGCAGTACTTC. Amino acid sequence: CSGQGFNEQYF.

About this clonotype itself: One end of the junction fails to match germline, which may point to a read error. The chain has TRBV5-1 and TRBJ1-1; 7 positions match TRBD1. Germline V CDR1 and CDR2: SGHRS, YFSETQ. The CDR3 has 14 residues. CDR3: CSSSLADRVTEAFF. The CDR3 bases are TGCTCCAGCAGCTTGGCCGACAGGGTTACTGAAGCTTTCTTT.

This clonotype has a count of ten or more. The chain combines TRBV29-1 with TRBJ2-3, with D unclear. CDR3 length: 12 residues. Trimming took off 4 bases at V and 0 bases at J, with 5 bases between the two ends. From germline, CDR1 is SQVTM and CDR2 ANQGSEA. The CDR3 region is CSVVHSTDTQYF. CDR3 sequence (DNA): TGCAGCGTTGTTCACAGCACAGATACGCAGTATTTT.

CDR3 sequence (DNA): TGTGCCAGCAGCTTAGGCGGACAGATCACAGATACGCAGTATTTT. Amino acids: CASSLGGQITDTQYF. This rearrangement joins TRBV11-2 to TRBJ2-3; perhaps TRBD1 as D (6 bases). The CDR3 extends over 15 amino acids. The germline V gene encodes CDR1 SGHAT and CDR2 FQNNGV. The germline V and J ends were trimmed by 1 base and 2 bases, with 10 bases remaining between them.

This clonotype was counted a few times. The chain carries TRBV20-1 and TRBJ1-1, with a weak D call TRBD1 (5 bases). In germline, CDR1 is DFQATT, CDR2 SNEGSKA (reference sequence). Deletions cut 6 bases from V and 1 base from J, with 12 bases between. This CDR3 region has 13 residues. The CDR3 DNA sequence: TGCAGTGCCAGGGCGGTAGAGAACACTGAAGCTTTCTTT. It yields the protein CSARAVENTEAFF.

The chain has TRBV7-9 and TRBJ2-1, with D perhaps matching TRBD2 (7 bases). The germline CDR1 and CDR2 sequences are SEHNR and FQNEAQ (reference sequence). V lost 4 bases and J 0 bases, leaving 13 bases between the germline ends. CDR3 size: 16 residues. CDR3 sequence (DNA): TGTGCCAGCAGCTCGTCCGGGGGGCGCTCCTACAATGAGCAGTTCTTC. Residues: CASSSSGGRSYNEQFF.

This clonotype appeared a single time. The chain is built from TRBV6-2 or TRBV6-3 and TRBJ2-7; a possible D gene is TRBD2 (5 bases). The V and J ends lost 3 bases and 0 bases respectively, with 12 bases between them. The CDR3 consists of 15 residues. Germline V gene sequence: CDR1 MNHEY, CDR2 SVGEGT. The CDR3 protein is CASSYSRANSYEQYF. The CDR3 bases are TGTGCCAGCAGTTATTCGCGGGCGAACTCCTACGAGCAGTACTTC.

In this sample, this clonotype turned up many times. The chain joins TRBV20-1 to TRBJ1-5, with D possibly matching TRBD1 (6 bases). The CDR3 is 12 amino acids. V was shortened by 3 bases and J by 5 bases, with 8 bases between the two germline ends. Germline loops: CDR1 DFQATT, CDR2 SNEGSKA (reference sequence). The CDR3 sequence is CSASKGDQPQHF. In DNA form, the CDR3 reads TGCAGTGCTAGTAAGGGGGATCAGCCCCAGCATTTT.

This clonotype appeared a few times. The V and J genes are TRBV29-1 and TRBJ2-5, with 9 bases matching TRBD1. CDR3 size: 12 residues. CDR1 and CDR2 from the germline V gene are SQVTM and ANQGSEA. The V gene end was trimmed by 7 bases and the J gene end by 5 bases; junction bases not matched to a gene: 5. CDR3 bases: TGCAGCGCCTACAGGGGGCCGGAGACCCAGTACTTC. Translated: CSAYRGPETQYF.

The table lists this clonotype with a few counts. The chain links TRBV12-3 or TRBV12-4 to TRBJ2-5; D is ambiguous. The CDR3 runs 12 residues. V was cut by 5 bases and J by 0 bases, with 4 bases left in between. CDR3 sequence reads: CASSNYQETQYF. In DNA, the CDR3 is TGTGCCAGCAGTAACTACCAAGAGACCCAGTACTTC.

This clonotype showed up just a few times. This chain links TRBV29-1 with TRBJ1-1, with a tentative D call TRBD1 (6 bases). The V and J ends lost 4 bases and 0 bases respectively, with 9 bases between them. This CDR3 comprises 13 residues. Germline V gene lookup returns CDR1 SQVTM and CDR2 ANQGSEA. CDR3 region: CSVVRGMNTEAFF. As DNA, the CDR3 is TGCAGCGTTGTCAGGGGCATGAACACTGAAGCTTTCTTT. The entire variable domain, with the rest obtained from reference TRBV29-1 and TRBJ1-1, is as follows: SAVISQKPSRDICQRGTSLTIQCQVDSQVTMMFWYRQQPGQSLTLIATANQGSEATYESGFVIDKFPISRPNLTFSTLTVSNMSPEDSSIYLCSVVRGMNTEAFFGQGTRLTVV.

This clonotype appeared a few times. The CDR3 protein is CASSKDRGRYEQYF. CDR3 sequence (DNA): TGCGCCAGCAGCAAGGACAGGGGGCGATACGAGCAGTACTTC. The chain couples TRBV5-1 to TRBJ2-7; TRBD1 aligns across 11 bases. CDR1 and CDR2 (germline): SGHRS, YFSETQ. V dropped 4 bases and J dropped 4; count of bases not matched to a gene: 4. The CDR3 spans 14 residues.

This clonotype has at least ten counts. This chain joins TRBV4-1 and TRBJ2-7; D ambiguous. Germline CDR1 MGHRA, CDR2 YSYEKL. The CDR3 is 16 residues long. Trimming pared 1 base from V and 0 bases from J, leaving 13 bases between. The CDR3 is CASSQVWGRSSYEQYF. For the CDR3, the DNA is TGCGCCAGCAGCCAAGTCTGGGGTAGGAGCTCCTACGAGCAGTACTTC.